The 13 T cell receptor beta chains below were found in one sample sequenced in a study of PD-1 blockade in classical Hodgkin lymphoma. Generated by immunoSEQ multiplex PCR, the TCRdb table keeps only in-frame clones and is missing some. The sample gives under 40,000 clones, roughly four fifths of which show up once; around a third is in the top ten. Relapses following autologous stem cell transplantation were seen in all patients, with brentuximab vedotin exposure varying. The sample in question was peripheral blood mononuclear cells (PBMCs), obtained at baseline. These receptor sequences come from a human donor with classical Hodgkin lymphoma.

CDR3 bases: TGTGCCAGCTCATCCCGACAGGGGGCTCCGATCAATGAAAAACTGTTTTTT. This translates into CASSSRQGAPINEKLFF. The chain has TRBV18 and TRBJ1-4, with 10 bases that match TRBD1. The germline CDR1 and CDR2 sequences are KGHSH and LQKENI. Trimming took 5 bases from V and 5 from J; bases not matched to a gene: 11. The CDR3 has 17 amino acids.

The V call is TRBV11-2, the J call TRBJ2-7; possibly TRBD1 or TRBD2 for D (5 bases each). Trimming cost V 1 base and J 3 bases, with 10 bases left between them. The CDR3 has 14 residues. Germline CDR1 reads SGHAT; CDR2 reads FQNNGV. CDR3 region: CASSLGLTGYEQYF. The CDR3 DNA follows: TGTGCCAGCAGCTTAGGACTAACAGGCTACGAGCAGTACTTC.

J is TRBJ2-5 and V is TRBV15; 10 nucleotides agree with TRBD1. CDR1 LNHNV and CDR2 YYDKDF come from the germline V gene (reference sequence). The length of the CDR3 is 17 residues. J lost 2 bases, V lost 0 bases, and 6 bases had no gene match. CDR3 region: CATSRDQWDRGQETQYF. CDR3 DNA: TGTGCCACCAGCAGAGATCAATGGGACAGGGGACAAGAGACCCAGTACTTC.

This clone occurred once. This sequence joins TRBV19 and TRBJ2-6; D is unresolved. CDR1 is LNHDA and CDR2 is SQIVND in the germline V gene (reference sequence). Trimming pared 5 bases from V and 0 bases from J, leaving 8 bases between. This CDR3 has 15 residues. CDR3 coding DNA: TGTGCCAGTAGTGTTATTAGCTCTGGGGCCAACGTCCTGACTTTC. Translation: CASSVISSGANVLTF.

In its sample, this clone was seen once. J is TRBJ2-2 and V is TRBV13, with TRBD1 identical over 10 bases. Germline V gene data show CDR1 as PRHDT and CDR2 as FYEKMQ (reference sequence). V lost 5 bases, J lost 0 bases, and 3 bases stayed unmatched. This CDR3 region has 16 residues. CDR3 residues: CASSRDRGPNTGELFF. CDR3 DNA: TGTGCCAGCAGCCGGGACAGGGGTCCGAACACCGGGGAGCTGTTTTTT.

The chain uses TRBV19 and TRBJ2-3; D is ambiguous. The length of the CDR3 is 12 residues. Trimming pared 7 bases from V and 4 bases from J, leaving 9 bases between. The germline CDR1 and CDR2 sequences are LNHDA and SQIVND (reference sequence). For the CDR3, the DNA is TGTGCCAGTACCCACCCCCCAGATACGCAGTATTTT. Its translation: CASTHPPDTQYF.

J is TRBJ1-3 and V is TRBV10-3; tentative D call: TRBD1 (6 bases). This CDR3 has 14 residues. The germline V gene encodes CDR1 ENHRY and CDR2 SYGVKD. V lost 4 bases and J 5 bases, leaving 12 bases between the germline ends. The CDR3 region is CAISAGGGRNTIYF. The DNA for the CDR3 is TGTGCCATCAGTGCGGGGGGCGGACGAAACACCATATATTTT.

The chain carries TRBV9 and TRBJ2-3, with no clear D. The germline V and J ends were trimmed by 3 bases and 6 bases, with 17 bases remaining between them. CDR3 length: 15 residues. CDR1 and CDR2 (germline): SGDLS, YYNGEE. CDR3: CASSASSDPSDTQYF. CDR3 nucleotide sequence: TGTGCCAGCAGCGCGAGTTCCGATCCGAGCGATACGCAGTATTTT.

The CDR3 protein is CASSLVGTARVQPQHF. The DNA of the CDR3 is TGTGCCAGCAGCTTGGTTGGGACTGCTAGGGTTCAGCCCCAGCATTTT. The gene calls are TRBV5-6 and TRBJ1-5; TRBD1 might be the D (5 bases). V was cut by 0 bases and J by 6 bases, with 16 bases left in between. The CDR3 has 16 amino acids. The germline gives CDR1 SGHDT, CDR2 YYEEEE.

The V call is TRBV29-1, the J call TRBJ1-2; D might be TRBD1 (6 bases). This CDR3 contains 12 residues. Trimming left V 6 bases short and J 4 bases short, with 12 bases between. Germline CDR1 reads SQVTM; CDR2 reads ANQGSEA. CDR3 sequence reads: CSVNRDAYGYTF. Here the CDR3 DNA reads TGCAGCGTGAACAGGGATGCCTATGGCTACACCTTC.

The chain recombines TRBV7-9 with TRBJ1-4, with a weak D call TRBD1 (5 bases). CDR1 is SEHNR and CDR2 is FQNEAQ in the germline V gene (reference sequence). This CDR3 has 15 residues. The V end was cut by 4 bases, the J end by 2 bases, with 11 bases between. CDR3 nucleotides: TGTGCCAGCAGCTCCTACAGGAATACTAATGAAAAACTGTTTTTT. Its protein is CASSSYRNTNEKLFF. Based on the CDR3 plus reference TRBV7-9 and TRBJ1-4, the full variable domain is DTGVSQNPRHKITKRGQNVTFRCDPISEHNRLYWYRQTLGQGPEFLTYFQNEAQLEKSRLLSDRFSAERPKGSFSTLEIQRTEQGDSAMYLCASSSYRNTNEKLFFGSGTQLSVL.

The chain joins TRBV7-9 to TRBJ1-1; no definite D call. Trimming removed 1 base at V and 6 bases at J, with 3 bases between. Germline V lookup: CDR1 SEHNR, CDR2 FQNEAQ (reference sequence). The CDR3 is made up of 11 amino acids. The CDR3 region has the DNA TGTGCCAGCAGCTTAGAGGCTGAAGCTTTCTTT. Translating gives CASSLEAEAFF.

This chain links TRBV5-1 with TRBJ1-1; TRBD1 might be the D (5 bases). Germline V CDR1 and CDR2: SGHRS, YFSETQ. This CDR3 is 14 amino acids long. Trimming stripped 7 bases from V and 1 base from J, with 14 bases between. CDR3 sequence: CASGEGTENTEAFF. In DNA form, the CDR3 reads TGCGCCAGCGGTGAAGGGACCGAGAACACTGAAGCTTTCTTT. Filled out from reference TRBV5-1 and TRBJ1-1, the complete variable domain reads KAGVTQTPRYLIKTRGQQVTLSCSPISGHRSVSWYQQTPGQGLQFLFEYFSETQRNKGNFPGRFSGRQFSNSRSEMNVSTLELGDSALYLCASGEGTENTEAFFGQGTRLTVV.